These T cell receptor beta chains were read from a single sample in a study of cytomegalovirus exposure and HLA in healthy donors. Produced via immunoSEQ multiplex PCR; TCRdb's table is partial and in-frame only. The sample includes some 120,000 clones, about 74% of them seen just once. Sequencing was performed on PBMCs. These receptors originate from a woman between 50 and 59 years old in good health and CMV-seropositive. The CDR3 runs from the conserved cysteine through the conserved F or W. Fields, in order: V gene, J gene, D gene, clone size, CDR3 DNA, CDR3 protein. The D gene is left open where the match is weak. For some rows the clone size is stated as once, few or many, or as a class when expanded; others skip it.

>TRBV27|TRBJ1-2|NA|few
TGTGCCAGCAGTAAGTGGACAGCAAGAACTAACTATGGCTACACCTTC
CASSKWTARTNYGYTF
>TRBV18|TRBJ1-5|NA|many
TGTGCCAGCTCACCTTTACCCAGGGGAGATCAGCCCCAGCATTTT
CASSPLPRGDQPQHF
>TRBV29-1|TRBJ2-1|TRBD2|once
TGCAGCGTTGTGAGTAGCGGGGGGTCTAGGGAGCAGTTCTTC
CSVVSSGGSREQFF
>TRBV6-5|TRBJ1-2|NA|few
TGTGCCAGCAGTTACTCGGGTGCGCGGGGCTACACCTTC
CASSYSGARGYTF
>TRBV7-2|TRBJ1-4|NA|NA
TGTGCCAGCAGCTTAAGGCGGCAGTGGGATGAAAAACTGTTTTTT
CASSLRRQWDEKLFF
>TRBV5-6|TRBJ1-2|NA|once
TGTGCCAGCAGCTTGGGGAGTAACTATGGCTACCCCTTC
CASSLGSNYGYPF
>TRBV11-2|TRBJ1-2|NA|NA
TGTGCCAGCAGCTTACAGGGCCTAGGTGGCTACACCTTC
CASSLQGLGGYTF
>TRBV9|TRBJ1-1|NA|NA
TGTGCCAGCAGCGTAGGTTCAGGGATGAACACTGAAGCTTTCTTT
CASSVGSGMNTEAFF
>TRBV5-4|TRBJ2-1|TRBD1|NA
TGTGCCAGCAGCTCGGGACAGGGATCCTACAATGAGCAGTTCTTC
CASSSGQGSYNEQFF
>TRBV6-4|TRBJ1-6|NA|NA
TGTGCCAGCAGTGACATCGCGGGAAATTCACCCCTCCACTTT
CASSDIAGNSPLHF
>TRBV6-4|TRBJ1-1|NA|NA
TGTGCCAGCAGCAAAGATCGGGACACTGAAGCTTTCTTT
CASSKDRDTEAFF
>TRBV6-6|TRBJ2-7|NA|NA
TGTGCCAGCACCGGGGACTGGTCCTACGAGCAGTACTTC
CASTGDWSYEQYF
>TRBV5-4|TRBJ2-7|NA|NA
TGTGCCAGCAGCTTGGGACAGGGAGGTCTCTACGAGCAGTACTTC
CASSLGQGGLYEQYF
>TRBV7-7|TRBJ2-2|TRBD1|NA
TGTGCCAGCAGCTTACTCTCGACAGGGTCCGGGGAGCTGTTTTTT
CASSLLSTGSGELFF